The 27 T cell receptor beta chains in this list originate from one sample, sequenced in a study of neurological immune-mediated disorders. Time point given: longitudinal time-point 2. From the 5' RACE reads, TCRdb called clonotypes with MiXCR, one entry per CDR3 protein. The sample contains tens of thousands of distinct CDR3 sequences, 8.5% to 10% of which appear only once. Sequenced: PBMCs. These receptors were taken from a man younger than 45 in good health.

In the case of this clonotype: The junction departs from germline at one end; a sequencing error may be responsible. The rearrangement joins TRBV11-2 to TRBJ2-1; D may be TRBD1 (6 bases). Germline V CDR1 and CDR2: SGHAT, FQNNGV. This CDR3 has 14 residues. The CDR3 protein is CANSLNRAGNEQFF. The CDR3 DNA is TGTGCCAACAGCTTAAACAGGGCGGGCAATGAACAGTTCTTC.

This clonotype was picked up many times. The genes are TRBV3-1 and TRBJ2-1; 9 positions match TRBD2. The V gene's germline CDR1 is LGHDT and CDR2 YNNKEL (reference sequence). V gave up 6 bases and J gave up 8 bases; unmatched junction bases: 14. This CDR3 contains 16 residues. CDR3 bases: TGTGCCAGCAGGTTGTCTAGCGGGAATATAGGGGATGAGCAGTTCTTC. Its translation is CASRLSSGNIGDEQFF.

At least ten counts were recorded for this clonotype. This chain uses TRBV28 with TRBJ1-1; D is ambiguous. This CDR3 is built from 15 residues. Germline V lookup: CDR1 MDHEN, CDR2 SYDVKM. The V end lost 5 bases, the J end lost 0 bases, and 13 bases lay between the germline ends. The DNA of the CDR3 is TGTGCCAGCAGTGAACACAGTTCCCTGAACACTGAAGCTTTCTTT. It encodes CASSEHSSLNTEAFF.

This clonotype showed up many times. This chain links TRBV20-1 with TRBJ2-7; no clear D gene. Germline CDR1 DFQATT, CDR2 SNEGSKA (reference sequence). The V end was cut by 0 bases, the J end by 0 bases, with 9 bases between. CDR3 length: 14 residues. This CDR3 is CSARDTSPSYEQYF. The CDR3 nucleotides are TGCAGTGCTAGAGATACAAGCCCCTCCTACGAGCAGTACTTC.

This clonotype was counted ten times or more. The chain carries TRBV5-1 and TRBJ1-2, with 7 nucleotides matching TRBD1. The CDR3 spans 17 residues. CDR1 and CDR2 (germline): SGHRS, YFSETQ. V lost 0 bases and J lost 8; bases outside the gene matches: 16. The CDR3: CASSLDMGDTIQGGYTF. The CDR3 DNA reads TGCGCCAGCAGCTTGGATATGGGGGACACAATACAGGGGGGCTACACCTTC. Full variable domain (rest looked up from reference TRBV5-1 and TRBJ1-2): KAGVTQTPRYLIKTRGQQVTLSCSPISGHRSVSWYQQTPGQGLQFLFEYFSETQRNKGNFPGRFSGRQFSNSRSEMNVSTLELGDSALYLCASSLDMGDTIQGGYTFGSGTRLTVV.

This clonotype was counted ten times or more. The chain uses TRBV24-1 and TRBJ2-7; 8 nucleotides match TRBD1. This CDR3 region has 17 residues. Germline-derived CDR1 and CDR2 are KGHDR and SFDVKD. V lost 12 bases to trimming and J lost 6 bases; unmatched junction nucleotides: 24. The CDR3: CAPSPGQEGNSAFEQYF. The CDR3 bases are TGTGCCCCCTCACCGGGACAGGAGGGGAATTCTGCCTTCGAGCAGTACTTC.

This clonotype was seen repeatedly, ten times or more. The chain employs TRBV4-1 and TRBJ1-1; no definite D call. The CDR3 runs to 14 residues. The ends were cut back, 4 bases at V and 0 bases at J, with 9 bases in the middle. CDR1 is MGHRA, CDR2 YSYEKL, per germline. The CDR3 DNA is TGCGCCAGCAGCCCTCGGAACATGAACACTGAAGCTTTCTTT. Its translation is CASSPRNMNTEAFF.

This clonotype was seen many times. The V and J genes are TRBV7-9 and TRBJ2-6; D not certain. The length of the CDR3 is 17 residues. The germline gives CDR1 SEHNR, CDR2 FQNEAQ (reference sequence). V dropped 3 bases and J dropped 0 bases, with 12 bases sitting between them. The CDR3, as DNA: TGTGCCAGCAGCTTTAATTTGGCCTTCTCTGGGGCCAACGTCCTGACTTTC. This encodes CASSFNLAFSGANVLTF.

This clonotype was counted many times. The chain has TRBV20-1 and TRBJ2-1; D is unclear. Germline V lookup: CDR1 DFQATT, CDR2 SNEGSKA (reference sequence). The CDR3 has 12 amino acids. V was pared by 5 bases and J by 4 bases, with 9 bases between. The CDR3 spells CSAPHAYNEQFF. CDR3 nucleotides: TGCAGTGCTCCTCATGCGTACAATGAGCAGTTCTTC.

This clonotype was counted many times. V is TRBV20-1 and J is TRBJ2-1; D may match TRBD1 or TRBD2 (6 bases each). Trimming took 6 bases from V and 7 from J, leaving 16 bases between them. The germline V gene encodes CDR1 DFQATT and CDR2 SNEGSKA (reference sequence). The CDR3 runs 13 residues. For the CDR3, the DNA is TGCAGTGCCCCTTCGGGGGCGGATAATGAGCAGTTCTTC. It specifies CSAPSGADNEQFF.

This clonotype was counted ten times or more. The chain links TRBV5-8 to TRBJ2-1; 8 bases map to TRBD1. The V segment lost 7 bases and the J segment 4 bases; nucleotides outside the gene matches: 13. The CDR3 spans 16 residues. CDR1 SGHTS and CDR2 YDEGEE come from the germline V gene. CDR3 in amino acids: CASGVRTGLSYNEQFF. In nucleotides, the CDR3 is TGTGCCAGCGGAGTCCGGACAGGGTTGTCATACAATGAGCAGTTCTTC. Based on the CDR3 plus reference TRBV5-8 and TRBJ2-1, the full variable domain is EAGVTQSPTHLIKTRGQQATLRCSPISGHTSVYWYQQALGLGLQFLLWYDEGEERNRGNFPPRFSGRQFPNYSSELNVNALELEDSALYLCASGVRTGLSYNEQFFGPGTRLTVL.

The table lists this clonotype with many counts. Written as DNA, the CDR3 is TGTGCCATCAGTGATCCCCTAGCGGGAGCGATCGGGGAGCTGTTTTTT. This sequence encodes CAISDPLAGAIGELFF. The V and J genes are TRBV10-3 and TRBJ2-2; 10 bases are a match to TRBD2. This CDR3 has 16 amino acids. CDR1 is ENHRY and CDR2 is SYGVKD in the germline V gene. Trimming cost V 3 bases and J 7 bases; bases outside gene matches: 8.

There are many counts of this clonotype. This chain joins TRBV10-3 and TRBJ2-1; D might be TRBD1 or TRBD2, each matching 5 bases. Germline CDR1 reads ENHRY; CDR2 reads SYGVKD. The CDR3 runs 13 residues. The germline V and J ends were trimmed by 2 bases and 10 bases, with 12 bases remaining between them. The CDR3, as DNA: TGTGCCATCAGTGAGGGGACGCCGGGAGAGCAGTTCTTC. It is translated as CAISEGTPGEQFF.

This clonotype was observed at least ten times. The chain combines TRBV20-1 with TRBJ2-3; D is uncertain. Between the trimmed V and J ends, which lost 6 bases and 1 base, there was a span of 8 bases. The CDR3 length is 12 residues. CDR1 is DFQATT, CDR2 SNEGSKA, per germline (reference sequence). For the CDR3, the DNA is TGCAGTGCCCCGACACGCACAGATACGCAGTATTTT. It encodes CSAPTRTDTQYF.

The sample holds many counts of this clonotype. V gene TRBV27 combines with J gene TRBJ2-1; TRBD1 agrees at 12 bases. This CDR3 is 15 amino acids long. V was clipped by 9 bases and J by 8 bases; unmatched bases: 11. CDR1 and CDR2 from the germline V gene are MNHEY and SMNVEV (reference sequence). CDR3 sequence reads: CASKTGQGALHEQFF. The DNA for the CDR3 is TGTGCCAGTAAGACGGGACAGGGGGCGTTGCATGAGCAGTTCTTC.

The CDR3 reads CSAMWAGVGDTQYF. In DNA form, the CDR3 reads TGCAGTGCTATGTGGGCGGGAGTCGGGGATACGCAGTATTTT. The genes are TRBV20-1 and TRBJ2-3; 7 bases map to TRBD2. With 4 bases clipped from V and 6 bases from J, the junction kept 10 bases outside the gene matches. The germline V gene encodes CDR1 DFQATT and CDR2 SNEGSKA (reference sequence). This CDR3 is built from 14 residues.

This clonotype was detected ten times or more. The chain is built from TRBV5-1 and TRBJ2-1, with D possibly TRBD2 on 5 matching bases. V was pared by 2 bases and J by 6 bases, with 9 bases between. The CDR3 totals 13 residues. Germline V lookup: CDR1 SGHRS, CDR2 YFSETQ. The CDR3 nucleotides read TGCGCCAGCAGCTTCGGACGGGGCAATGAGCAGTTCTTC. Translation gives CASSFGRGNEQFF.

This clonotype was observed many times. CDR3 amino acids: CSAGVMGEEKLFF. Here the CDR3 DNA reads TGCAGTGCTGGGGTGATGGGAGAGGAAAAACTGTTTTTT. This chain connects TRBV20-1 to TRBJ1-4; no reliable D call. The germline V and J ends were trimmed by 5 bases and 8 bases, with 15 bases remaining between them. The germline gives CDR1 DFQATT, CDR2 SNEGSKA (reference sequence). The CDR3 length is 13 residues.

This clonotype has a count of ten or more. The CDR3 region is CASRINRDRDYGYTF. The CDR3 DNA is TGTGCCAGCAGAATTAATCGGGACAGGGACTATGGCTACACCTTC. The chain uses TRBV28 and TRBJ1-2; 9 nucleotides line up with TRBD1. CDR3 size: 15 residues. V shed 6 bases and J 3 bases; nucleotides not matched to a gene: 8. Germline assignment: CDR1 MDHEN and CDR2 SYDVKM.

Notes on this clonotype: This sequence may be a read error, since a much larger clone differs from it by one base. Here the CDR3 DNA reads TGTGCCAGCAGCAAGGAACAGGGCTCCGGGGAGCTGTTTTTT. Amino acids: CASSKEQGSGELFF. V gene TRBV7-7 combines with J gene TRBJ2-2; D is perhaps TRBD1 (6 bases). V lost 5 bases to trimming and J lost 6 bases, with 13 bases between them. Germline V gives CDR1 SSHAT, CDR2 FNYEAQ (reference sequence). This CDR3 contains 14 residues.

A remark on this clonotype: With a much larger clone just one base away, this may be a read error. The rearrangement uses TRBV7-8 and TRBJ2-7; D may be TRBD2 (7 bases). There are 12 residues in the CDR3. Trimming took 8 bases from V and 5 from J, leaving 13 bases between them. Germline V gives CDR1 SGHVS, CDR2 FQNEAQ. This chain's CDR3 is CASRIGGDEQYF. In nucleotides, the CDR3 is TGTGCCAGCCGCATAGGGGGGGACGAGCAGTACTTC.

This clonotype came up many times. The chain couples TRBV27 to TRBJ2-3; either TRBD1 or TRBD2 may fit D (5 bases each). The CDR3 runs to 15 residues. Germline V lookup: CDR1 MNHEY, CDR2 SMNVEV (reference sequence). The ends were cut back, 3 bases at V and 4 bases at J, with 14 bases in the middle. In DNA, the CDR3 is TGTGCCAGCAGTTTCGGGGACCTGCCGCCAGATACGCAGTATTTT. This sequence encodes CASSFGDLPPDTQYF.

In this sample, this clonotype turned up a few times. The J gene is TRBJ2-3, the V gene TRBV5-4; D perhaps matches TRBD1 (6 bases). The germline gives CDR1 SGHNT, CDR2 YYREEE (reference sequence). The V and J ends lost 1 base and 1 base respectively, with 10 bases between them. The CDR3 length is 15 residues. CDR3 coding DNA: TGTGCCAGCAGCTTGCGAGGGGGAGGCACAGATACGCAGTATTTT. It yields the protein CASSLRGGGTDTQYF.

This clonotype was seen at least ten times. This sequence joins TRBV18 and TRBJ2-1; 7 bases are a match to TRBD2. Germline assignment: CDR1 KGHSH and CDR2 LQKENI. This CDR3 region has 12 residues. The junction had 3 bases not matched to a gene; V was cut back by 3 bases and J by 10 bases. This CDR3 reads CASSPGGREQFF. The CDR3 DNA follows: TGTGCCAGCTCACCGGGAGGGAGGGAGCAGTTCTTC.

The table lists this clonotype with many counts. The V gene is TRBV20-1, the J gene TRBJ2-7, with 12 bases aligning to TRBD2. Germline assignment: CDR1 DFQATT and CDR2 SNEGSKA (reference sequence). The CDR3 length is 14 residues. V dropped 5 bases and J dropped 3; count of bases not matched to a gene: 5. This CDR3 reads CSAGLAGGVYEQYF. The DNA of the CDR3 is TGCAGTGCTGGTCTAGCGGGAGGGGTCTACGAGCAGTACTTC.

The table lists this clonotype with many counts. The CDR3 region is CASSPTHNEQFF. The CDR3, as DNA: TGTGCCAGCAGCCCTACGCACAATGAGCAGTTCTTC. This chain uses TRBV7-9 with TRBJ2-1; D is uncertain. The germline V gene has CDR1 SEHNR and CDR2 FQNEAQ (reference sequence). The CDR3 sequence is 12 residues long. V was trimmed by 5 bases and J by 5 bases, leaving 7 bases between them.

This rearrangement joins TRBV11-2 to TRBJ2-5; 9 nucleotides match TRBD2. The CDR3 loop spans 16 amino acids. Germline V CDR1 and CDR2: SGHAT, FQNNGV. The V and J ends lost 4 bases and 5 bases, in that order; junction bases with no gene match: 11. CDR3 protein: CASSSFGVAGVETQYF. Written as DNA, the CDR3 is TGTGCCAGCAGCTCCTTTGGAGTAGCGGGAGTGGAGACCCAGTACTTC.